This T cell receptor (beta chain) was profiled in a study of control samples from healthy donors and cancer patients. Per the germline V gene, CDR1 is LGHNT and CDR2 is FRNRAP. V was cut by 1 base and J by 3 bases, with 10 bases left in between. There are 15 residues in the CDR3. Libraries were prepared by immunoSEQ multiplex PCR; TCRdb keeps only in-frame clonotypes and omits some of them. The sample contains 110,000 to 150,000 clones, about 90% of which appear only once. The sequenced sample consisted of blood. This receptor was identified in a man aged 18 to 29 in good health. V is TRBV12-5 and J is TRBJ1-5, with no clear D. CDR3 in DNA: TGTGCTAGTGGTTTGGGGGGTGCCGCCAATCAGCCCCAGCATTTT. It codes for CASGLGGAANQPQHF.